Listed below are T cell receptor beta chains from one sample, sequenced in a study of graft-versus-host responses after intestinal transplantation. TCRdb's table, derived via immunoSEQ multiplex PCR, lists solely in-frame clones and lacks some. The table records more than 95,000 clones, about 90% of them present only once. These receptors have no known antigen. The sequenced sample was unstimulated CD4+ T cells sorted from spleen or lymph node cells, obtained before intestinal transplant. The receptors originated from a human donor who received an intestinal transplant. The conserved cysteine and the conserved F or W are not part of the CDR3 here.

j_call,v_call,cdr3_aa
TRBJ2-7,TRBV2,ASSDEGRYEQY
TRBJ2-6,TRBV6-5,ASSSGPQVLT
TRBJ2-2,TRBV5-1,ASSPLGGNTGELF
TRBJ2-7,TRBV28,ASSSYYEQY
TRBJ1-6,TRBV5-4,ASSLSGLGYNSPLH
TRBJ2-7,TRBV6-5,ASRQGAYEQY
TRBJ1-6,TRBV6-6,ASRGSHSPLH
TRBJ1-4,TRBV6-1,ASLVGLWGEKLF
TRBJ2-2,TRBV2,ASRVGTRETGELF
TRBJ2-1,TRBV7-2,ASTVATPYNEQF
TRBJ1-5,TRBV28,ASTGSNQPQH
TRBJ2-7,TRBV4-2,ASSQGREATYEQY
TRBJ2-3,TRBV7-9,ASSRSMGSNTDTQY
TRBJ1-2,TRBV6-5,ASSQSRWGLEGYT
TRBJ2-7,TRBV13,ASSTRQGPPYEQY
TRBJ2-5,TRBV5-1,ASSRGTIHQETQY
TRBJ1-5,TRBV6-1,ASSEAQADRYSNQPQH
TRBJ1-3,TRBV4-1,ASSLGRARSGNTIY
TRBJ1-1,TRBV6-5,ASSAVNTEAF
TRBJ1-2,TRBV6-5,ASSYGRANYGYT
TRBJ1-5,TRBV9,ASSVWGNVNQPQH
TRBJ2-1,TRBV2,ASSARNNEQF
TRBJ1-4,TRBV7-9,ASSAGGQGNEKLF
TRBJ1-5,TRBV2,ASMPQGPNQPQH
TRBJ1-3,TRBV9,ASSEGRRASGNTIY
TRBJ2-5,TRBV5-1,ASTSGGLAEQETQY
TRBJ2-1,TRBV4-1,ASSHPTSDIHNEQF
TRBJ2-5,TRBV5-1,ASSERDARLRGETQY
TRBJ1-4,TRBV7-9,ASSLKGRANEKLF
TRBJ2-2,TRBV5-1,ASSPHGTVNTGELF
TRBJ2-5,TRBV11-3,ASSRAAVQETQY
TRBJ1-2,TRBV6-1,ASRDIPNYGYT
TRBJ2-1,TRBV5-4,ASSSSGWHEQF
TRBJ1-1,TRBV7-3,ASSLMENTEAF
TRBJ2-3,TRBV6-5,ASSYGLAGGSDTQY
TRBJ2-3,TRBV7-7,ASSLRGGGTDTQY
TRBJ2-1,TRBV4-2,ASETGTGTYNEQF
TRBJ1-1,TRBV6-5,ASSRDPGTEAF
TRBJ1-1,TRBV5-1,ASSVRTNTEAF
TRBJ1-1,TRBV5-6,ASSLPAYTEAF
TRBJ2-5,TRBV5-1,ASSIGGRETQY
TRBJ1-1,TRBV5-6,ASSLRVTGTGAMNTEAF
TRBJ2-7,TRBV12-5,ASGLPPSGTSGIYEQY
TRBJ2-5,TRBV6-6,ASIRSGGEETQY
TRBJ1-4,TRBV5-6,ASSSVPGQGLTNEKLF
TRBJ2-1,TRBV4-2,ASSQDRPGPLHEQF
TRBJ1-1,TRBV29-1,SVQTGSTAEAF
TRBJ2-7,TRBV29-1,SGSSGRSHEQY
TRBJ2-2,TRBV4-2,ASSQAGTLNTGELF
TRBJ2-1,TRBV5-1,ASSWASQSSYNEQF
TRBJ2-1,TRBV30,ALTGLVPYNEQF
TRBJ1-1,TRBV5-4,ASSLEGSTEAF
TRBJ2-1,TRBV10-3,AISDRRQGGDEQF
TRBJ2-1,TRBV28,ASTRVTGYNEQF
TRBJ2-3,TRBV9,ASSVASQGVVTDTQY